Listed below are T cell receptor beta chains from one sample, sequenced in a study of blood T cell repertoires in COVID-19. Libraries were prepared by immunoSEQ multiplex PCR; TCRdb keeps only in-frame clonotypes and omits some of them. The repertoire consists of 190,000 or so clones, with around 84% occurring once and the leading ten covering 2.5% to 3%. The specimen was peripheral blood. These receptors all stem from a man aged 35-49 years with active or convalescent COVID-19. CDR3s include the opening cysteine and the closing phenylalanine or tryptophan. Each record gives: D gene, J gene, clone size, V gene, CDR3 DNA, CDR3 protein. A D gene is named only where the DNA matches it firmly. Clone size is not always given. Where it is, it says once, few, many or a class for expanded clones.

TRBD1	TRBJ2-1	NA	TRBV5-1	TGCGCCAGCAGCTCCGGGACCGGGACAGGCTTTAATGAGCAGTTCTTC	CASSSGTGTGFNEQFF
NA	TRBJ2-5	NA	TRBV30	TGTGCCTGGAGTACAGGGTCTGTGACCCAGTACTTC	CAWSTGSVTQYF
NA	TRBJ2-4	NA	TRBV7-2	TGTGCCAGCAGCTACCCGACAGGAAACATTCAGTACTTC	CASSYPTGNIQYF
TRBD1	TRBJ2-3	NA	TRBV19	TGTGCCAGTAGTATAGGAGGGACAGGGCTTACAGATACGCAGTATTTT	CASSIGGTGLTDTQYF
NA	TRBJ2-3	NA	TRBV19	TGTGCCAGTACCCCGGGACTCTACCCAGATACGCAGTATTTT	CASTPGLYPDTQYF
TRBD1	TRBJ1-3	NA	TRBV18	TGTGCCAGCTCGACTACAGGGGACTCTGGAAACACCATATATTTT	CASSTTGDSGNTIYF
NA	TRBJ2-3	NA	TRBV28	TGTGCCAGCAGTTTAAAGGGACTCAATCAGTATTTT	CASSLKGLNQYF
TRBD1	TRBJ1-6	NA	TRBV6-5	TGTGCCAGCAGTTACTCGACACAGGGGAATTCACCCCTCCACTTT	CASSYSTQGNSPLHF
TRBD1	TRBJ1-1	NA	TRBV6-5	TGTGCCGCCAGGGGGCCGCTGAACACTGAAGCTTTCTTT	CAARGPLNTEAFF
TRBD1	TRBJ1-5	NA	TRBV2	TGTGCCAGCAGTGAACAGGGGGGCAATCAGCCCCAGCATTTT	CASSEQGGNQPQHF
NA	TRBJ1-5	NA	TRBV2	TGTGCCTCCTCGGGGGGCCAGCCCCAGCATTTT	CASSGGQPQHF
TRBD1	TRBJ2-4	NA	TRBV4-2	TGTGCCAGCAGCCAGCTACAGGGGGCGGGTGGCATTCAGTACTTC	CASSQLQGAGGIQYF
NA	TRBJ1-2	NA	TRBV19	TGTGCCAGTGCAGCAAATGGAGATAACTATGGCTACACCTTC	CASAANGDNYGYTF
TRBD2	TRBJ2-3	NA	TRBV5-1	TGCGCCAGCAGCTTGAATGGCGGGGGACTCACAGATACGCAGTATTTT	CASSLNGGGLTDTQYF
TRBD1	TRBJ1-6	NA	TRBV5-1	TGCGCCAGCAGCTCGGATGGACAGGGCTCGAATTCACCCCTCCACTTT	CASSSDGQGSNSPLHF
NA	TRBJ2-4	NA	TRBV5-1	TGCGCCAGCAGCGAGGAAAAAAACATTCAGTACTTC	CASSEEKNIQYF
NA	TRBJ2-2	NA	TRBV27	TGTGCCAGCAGTCATCGACAGGTCTTCGGCGGGGAGCTGTTTTTT	CASSHRQVFGGELFF
TRBD1	TRBJ1-5	NA	TRBV10-3	TGTGCCAGCAGGGGGGGGGATAATCAGCCCCAGCATTTT	CASRGGDNQPQHF
TRBD1	TRBJ2-5	NA	TRBV5-4	TGTGCCAGCAGCTTGCAGGGGGCTGAGACCCAGTACTTC	CASSLQGAETQYF
TRBD2	TRBJ2-2	NA	TRBV5-1	TGCGCCAGCAGCTCACTAGCGGGGGCCAATGCGAACACCGGGGAGCTGTTTTTT	CASSSLAGANANTGELFF
TRBD1	TRBJ1-2	NA	TRBV28	TGTGCCAGCCAGACAGGGAGCTATGGCTACACCTTC	CASQTGSYGYTF
NA	TRBJ2-3	once	TRBV6-2/TRBV6-3	TGTGCCAGCAGCTCCAGGGGGGCCCCCACAGATACGCAGTATTTT	CASSSRGAPTDTQYF
NA	TRBJ1-1	NA	TRBV6-6	TGTGCCAGCAGTCCTCCCGGGGTGGCAGCTTTCTTT	CASSPPGVAAFF
TRBD1	TRBJ2-1	NA	TRBV19	TGTGCCTCACAGGGGGCCTCGTCTTTCTACAATGAGCAGTTCTTC	CASQGASSFYNEQFF
NA	TRBJ2-4	NA	TRBV28	TGTGCCAGCAGCTCCGGAGCTGAGGGAAACATTCAGTACTTC	CASSSGAEGNIQYF
TRBD1	TRBJ2-3	NA	TRBV9	TGTGCCAGCACCCTGACAGGGGTGGCCACAGATACGCAGTATTTT	CASTLTGVATDTQYF
NA	TRBJ2-1	NA	TRBV6-4	TGTGCCAGCAGTGACAGACCAGGGTCTGAGCAGTTCTTC	CASSDRPGSEQFF
NA	TRBJ2-2	once	TRBV7-3	TGTGCCAGCAGCCCCCTAAACACCGGGGAGCTGTTTTTT	CASSPLNTGELFF
NA	TRBJ1-1	few	TRBV7-9	TGTGCCAGCAGCTCACCCACCATGAAACAGGGTTCCGCTGAAGCTTTCTTT	CASSSPTMKQGSAEAFF
TRBD2	TRBJ2-5	NA	TRBV7-3	TGTGCCAGCAGCTTAATTGCGGGGGGGCTGGAGACCCAGTACTTC	CASSLIAGGLETQYF
NA	TRBJ1-2	NA	TRBV19	TGTGCCAGTAGTCAGGATCCCCATGGCTACACCTTC	CASSQDPHGYTF
NA	TRBJ1-2	few	TRBV5-1	TGCGCCAGCAGTCCGACAGGAGCCAACTATGGCTACACCTTC	CASSPTGANYGYTF
TRBD1	TRBJ2-7	NA	TRBV2	TGTGCCACCCGGGACAGGGGGTCCGAGCAGTACTTC	CATRDRGSEQYF
NA	TRBJ1-2	NA	TRBV4-1	TGCGCCAGCAGCCAAGACACAGGAGCTAACTATGGCTACACCTTC	CASSQDTGANYGYTF
NA	TRBJ2-7	NA	TRBV2	TGTGCCAGTGGGGGGTGGCCCGCCGGCTACGAGCAGTACTTC	CASGGWPAGYEQYF
NA	TRBJ1-3	medium-sized	TRBV7-6	TGTGCCAGCAGCTTAGAAGGAGACACCATATATTTT	CASSLEGDTIYF
TRBD1	TRBJ1-4	NA	TRBV4-1	TGCGCCAGCAGCCAAGATCCGGGACAGGGGGACGAAAAACTGTTTTTT	CASSQDPGQGDEKLFF
NA	TRBJ1-6	NA	TRBV2	TGTGCCAGCCTCTTCAGTGGCGGCCGTAATTCACCCCTCCACTTT	CASLFSGGRNSPLHF
TRBD1	TRBJ1-4	NA	TRBV14	TGTGCCAGCAGCCAAGATTCGAGGGGGCTCGATGAAAAACTGTTTTTT	CASSQDSRGLDEKLFF
NA	TRBJ2-3	once	TRBV3-1/TRBV3-2	TGTGCCAGCAGCCAAGAGGGGAGGACAGATACGCAGTATTTT	CASSQEGRTDTQYF
NA	TRBJ1-4	NA	TRBV2	TGTGCCAGCAGGAATAGGGGGAGGGATGAAAAACTGTTTTTT	CASRNRGRDEKLFF
NA	TRBJ1-6	NA	TRBV19	TGTGCCAGTAGCTCGACAGCTTATAATTCACCCCTCCACTTT	CASSSTAYNSPLHF
TRBD1	TRBJ1-1	NA	TRBV19	TGTGCCAGTAGTACCCGACAGGGGGCGCGCACTGAAGCTTTCTTT	CASSTRQGARTEAFF
NA	TRBJ1-1	NA	TRBV28	TGTGCCAGCAGCCTTCTGACAGCCCATATGAACACTGAAGCTTTCTTT	CASSLLTAHMNTEAFF
NA	TRBJ2-5	NA	TRBV7-6	TGTGCCAGCAGCTTAGGGGCAGCTCAAGAGACCCAGTACTTC	CASSLGAAQETQYF
NA	TRBJ1-5	NA	TRBV6-5	TGTGCTTCGGAGGGGTCCCAGAGGCAGCCCCAGCATTTT	CASEGSQRQPQHF
TRBD1	TRBJ1-2	NA	TRBV28	TGTGCCAGCAGTTTCGGCCAGGGGGAAAACTATGGCTACACCTTC	CASSFGQGENYGYTF
TRBD1	TRBJ1-2	once	TRBV3-1/TRBV3-2	TGTGCCAGCAGCCACAACCTCCCCACAGGGGGTGGAAGGAACTATGGCTACACCTTC	CASSHNLPTGGGRNYGYTF